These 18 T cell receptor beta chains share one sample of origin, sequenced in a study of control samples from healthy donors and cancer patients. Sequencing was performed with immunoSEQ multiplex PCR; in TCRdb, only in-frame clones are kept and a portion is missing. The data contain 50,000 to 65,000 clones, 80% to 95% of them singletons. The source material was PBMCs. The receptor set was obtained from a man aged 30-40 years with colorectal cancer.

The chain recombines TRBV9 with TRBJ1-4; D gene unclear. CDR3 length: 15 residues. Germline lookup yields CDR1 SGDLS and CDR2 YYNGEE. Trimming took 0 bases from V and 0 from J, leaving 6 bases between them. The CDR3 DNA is TGTGCCAGCAGCGTAGGAGAAGCAACTAATGAAAAACTGTTTTTT. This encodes CASSVGEATNEKLFF.

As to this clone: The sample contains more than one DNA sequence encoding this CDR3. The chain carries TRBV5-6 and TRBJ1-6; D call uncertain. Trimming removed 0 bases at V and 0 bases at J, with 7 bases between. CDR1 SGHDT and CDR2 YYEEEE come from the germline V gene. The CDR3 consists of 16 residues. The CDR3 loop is CASSLDGSSYNSPLHF. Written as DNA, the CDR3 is TGTGCCAGCAGCTTGGATGGGAGCTCCTATAATTCACCCCTCCACTTT.

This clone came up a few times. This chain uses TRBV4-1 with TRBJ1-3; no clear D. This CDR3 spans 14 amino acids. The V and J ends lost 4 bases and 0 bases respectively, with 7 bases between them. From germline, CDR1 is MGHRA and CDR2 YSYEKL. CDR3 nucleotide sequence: TGCGCCAGCAGCCCTTGGCCCTCTGGAAACACCATATATTTT. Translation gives CASSPWPSGNTIYF.

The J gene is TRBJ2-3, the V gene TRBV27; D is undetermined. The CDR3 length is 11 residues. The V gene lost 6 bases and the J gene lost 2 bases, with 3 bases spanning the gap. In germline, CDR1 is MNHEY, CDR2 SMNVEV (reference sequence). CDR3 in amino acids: CASRSTDTQYF. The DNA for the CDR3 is TGTGCCAGCAGGTCCACAGATACGCAGTATTTT.

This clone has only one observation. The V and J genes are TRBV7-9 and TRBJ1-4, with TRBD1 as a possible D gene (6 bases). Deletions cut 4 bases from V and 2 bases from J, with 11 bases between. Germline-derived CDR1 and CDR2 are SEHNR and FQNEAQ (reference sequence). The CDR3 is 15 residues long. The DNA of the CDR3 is TGTGCCAGCAGCTCACAGGGTCTTACTAATGAAAAACTGTTTTTT. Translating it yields CASSSQGLTNEKLFF.

In DNA, the CDR3 is TGCGCCAGCAGCCAAGATTTTTCGGCAGGGCAACGAATAAACAATGAGCAGTTCTTC. This encodes CASSQDFSAGQRINNEQFF. This rearrangement joins TRBV4-3 to TRBJ2-1; a possible D gene is TRBD1 (5 bases). V lost 0 bases, J lost 5 bases, and 23 bases lay in between. Per the germline V gene, CDR1 is LGHNA and CDR2 is YSLEER. This CDR3 comprises 19 residues.

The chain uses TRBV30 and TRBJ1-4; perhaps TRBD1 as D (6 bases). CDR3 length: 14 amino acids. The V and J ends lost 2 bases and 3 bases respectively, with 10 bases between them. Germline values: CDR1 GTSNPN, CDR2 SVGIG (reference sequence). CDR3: CAWSTDSSNEKLFF. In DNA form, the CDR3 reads TGTGCCTGGAGTACGGACAGCTCTAATGAAAAACTGTTTTTT.

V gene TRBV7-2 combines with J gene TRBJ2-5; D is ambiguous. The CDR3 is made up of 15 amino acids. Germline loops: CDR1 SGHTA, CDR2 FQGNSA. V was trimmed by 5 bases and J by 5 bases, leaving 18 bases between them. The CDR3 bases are TGTGCCAGCAGCAAAAATCGACTTCCTCGGGAGACCCAGTACTTC. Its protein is CASSKNRLPRETQYF. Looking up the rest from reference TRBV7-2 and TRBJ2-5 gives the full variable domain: GAGVSQSPSNKVTEKGKDVELRCDPISGHTALYWYRQSLGQGLEFLIYFQGNSAPDKSGLPSDRFSAERTGGSVSTLTIQRTQQEDSAVYLCASSKNRLPRETQYFGPGTRLLVL.

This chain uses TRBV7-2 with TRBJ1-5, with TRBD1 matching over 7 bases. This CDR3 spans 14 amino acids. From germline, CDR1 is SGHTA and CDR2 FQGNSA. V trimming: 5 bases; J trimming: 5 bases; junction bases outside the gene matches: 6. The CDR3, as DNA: TGTGCCAGCAGCCGGGACAGCGCCTATCAGCCCCAGCATTTT. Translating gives CASSRDSAYQPQHF. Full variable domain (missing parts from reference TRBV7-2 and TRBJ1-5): GAGVSQSPSNKVTEKGKDVELRCDPISGHTALYWYRQSLGQGLEFLIYFQGNSAPDKSGLPSDRFSAERTGGSVSTLTIQRTQQEDSAVYLCASSRDSAYQPQHFGDGTRLSIL.

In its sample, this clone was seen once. The CDR3 loop reads CASRQGVNAYNEQFF. CDR3 DNA: TGTGCCAGCAGGCAAGGGGTTAACGCCTACAATGAGCAGTTCTTC. The chain carries TRBV2 and TRBJ2-1, with D possibly being TRBD1 (5 bases). The CDR3 runs to 15 residues. Trimming left V 6 bases short and J 2 bases short, with 14 bases between. CDR1 SNHLY and CDR2 FYNNEI come from the germline V gene.

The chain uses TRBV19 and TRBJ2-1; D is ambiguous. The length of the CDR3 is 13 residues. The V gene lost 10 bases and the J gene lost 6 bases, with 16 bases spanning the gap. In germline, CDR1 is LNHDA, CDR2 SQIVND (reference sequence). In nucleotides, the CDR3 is TGTGCCACCTCGCGGTGGGGTGGCAATGAGCAGTTCTTC. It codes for CATSRWGGNEQFF.

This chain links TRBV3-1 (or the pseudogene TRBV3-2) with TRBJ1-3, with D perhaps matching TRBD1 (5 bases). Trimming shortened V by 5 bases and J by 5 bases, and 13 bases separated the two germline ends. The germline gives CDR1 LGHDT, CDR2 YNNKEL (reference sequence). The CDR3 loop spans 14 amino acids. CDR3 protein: CASSARDGRNTIYF. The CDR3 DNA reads TGTGCCAGCAGCGCCCGGGACGGAAGAAACACCATATATTTT.

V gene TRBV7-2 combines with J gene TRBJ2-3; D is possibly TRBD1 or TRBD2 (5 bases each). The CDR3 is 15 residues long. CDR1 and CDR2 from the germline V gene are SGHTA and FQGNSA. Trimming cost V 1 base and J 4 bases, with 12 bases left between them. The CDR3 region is CASSLGGAGPDTQYF. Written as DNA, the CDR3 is TGTGCCAGCAGCTTAGGAGGGGCAGGGCCAGATACGCAGTATTTT.

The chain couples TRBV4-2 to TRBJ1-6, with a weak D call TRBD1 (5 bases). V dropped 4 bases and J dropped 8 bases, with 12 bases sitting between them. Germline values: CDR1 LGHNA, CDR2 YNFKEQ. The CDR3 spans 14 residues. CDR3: CASSLREGDSPLHF. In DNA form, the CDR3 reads TGTGCCAGCAGCCTCAGGGAAGGCGATTCACCCCTCCACTTT.

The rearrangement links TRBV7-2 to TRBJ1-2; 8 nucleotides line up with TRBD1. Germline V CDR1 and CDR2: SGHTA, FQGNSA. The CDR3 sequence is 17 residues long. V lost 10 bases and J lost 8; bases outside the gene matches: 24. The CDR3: CAIQPFEGQGRIGGYTF. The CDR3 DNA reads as TGTGCCATCCAACCCTTTGAAGGACAGGGAAGGATCGGGGGCTACACCTTC.

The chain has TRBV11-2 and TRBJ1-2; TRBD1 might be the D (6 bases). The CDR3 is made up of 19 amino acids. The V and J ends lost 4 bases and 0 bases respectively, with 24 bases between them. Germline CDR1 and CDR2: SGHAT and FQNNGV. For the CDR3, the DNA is TGTGCCAGCAGCTCATCCATCACCAGGGGAGTGCAGGCTAACTATGGCTACACCTTC. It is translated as CASSSSITRGVQANYGYTF. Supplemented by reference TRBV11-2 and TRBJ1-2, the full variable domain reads EAGVAQSPRYKIIEKRQSVAFWCNPISGHATLYWYQQILGQGPKLLIQFQNNGVVDDSQLPKDRFSAERLKGVDSTLKIQPAKLEDSAVYLCASSSSITRGVQANYGYTFGSGTRLTVV.

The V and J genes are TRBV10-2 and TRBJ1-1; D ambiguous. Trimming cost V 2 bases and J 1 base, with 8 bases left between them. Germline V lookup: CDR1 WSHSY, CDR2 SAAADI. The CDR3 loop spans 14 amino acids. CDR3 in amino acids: CASSERQQNTEAFF. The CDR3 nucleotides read TGCGCCAGCAGTGAGCGGCAGCAGAACACTGAAGCTTTCTTT.

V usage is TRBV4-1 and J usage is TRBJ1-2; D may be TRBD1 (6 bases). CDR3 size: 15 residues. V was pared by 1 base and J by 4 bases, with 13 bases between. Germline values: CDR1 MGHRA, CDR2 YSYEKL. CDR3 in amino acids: CASSQGIGGGYGYTF. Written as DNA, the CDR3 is TGCGCCAGCAGCCAAGGGATAGGGGGTGGCTATGGCTACACCTTC.